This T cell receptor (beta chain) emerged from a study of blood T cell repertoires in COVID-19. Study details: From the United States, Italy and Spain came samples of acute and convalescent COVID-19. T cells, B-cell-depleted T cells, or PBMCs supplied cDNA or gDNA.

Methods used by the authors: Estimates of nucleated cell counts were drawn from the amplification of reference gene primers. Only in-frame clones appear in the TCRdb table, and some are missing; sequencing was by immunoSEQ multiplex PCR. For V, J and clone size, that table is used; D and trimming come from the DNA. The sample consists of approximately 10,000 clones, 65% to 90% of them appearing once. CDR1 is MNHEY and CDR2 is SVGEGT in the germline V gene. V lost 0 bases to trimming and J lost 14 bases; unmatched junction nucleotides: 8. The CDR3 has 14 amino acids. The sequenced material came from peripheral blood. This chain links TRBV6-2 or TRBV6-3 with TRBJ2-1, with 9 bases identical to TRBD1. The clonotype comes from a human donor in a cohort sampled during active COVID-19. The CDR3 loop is CASSYSTLGTGKFF. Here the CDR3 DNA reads TGTGCCAGCAGTTACTCGACGCTTGGGACAGGGAAGTTCTTC.